A single sample gave rise to the 27 T cell receptor beta chains below, sequenced in a study of blood T cell repertoires in COVID-19. Assay: immunoSEQ multiplex PCR; the TCRdb copy retains only in-frame clones and omits some. The table records about 180,000 clones, 86% of them present only once. The source material was peripheral blood. These TCRs come from a woman younger than 45 with active or convalescent COVID-19.

The CDR3 sequence is CASSTQTGSSYEQYF. CDR3 bases: TGTGCCAGCAGCACCCAGACAGGGAGTTCCTACGAGCAGTACTTC. The chain couples TRBV7-2 to TRBJ2-7; 7 bases line up with TRBD1. CDR1 is SGHTA, CDR2 FQGNSA, per germline. Unmatched junction bases numbered 8, after V lost 5 bases and J lost 1 base. The CDR3 consists of 15 residues.

V gene TRBV15 combines with J gene TRBJ1-5; D unresolved. The V gene's germline CDR1 is LNHNV and CDR2 YYDKDF (reference sequence). V lost 0 bases and J 4 bases, leaving 4 bases between the germline ends. CDR3 length: 13 amino acids. The DNA for the CDR3 is TGTGCCACCAGCAGAGATGCGAATCAGCCCCAGCATTTT. Encoded protein: CATSRDANQPQHF.

The chain joins TRBV5-1 to TRBJ2-5, with 7 bases identical to TRBD2. This CDR3 contains 15 residues. Germline CDR1 is SGHRS and CDR2 is YFSETQ. V shed 6 bases, J shed 5 bases, and the junction held 13 bases outside the gene matches. Here the CDR3 reads CASKGSGGGSETQYF. The CDR3 DNA reads TGCGCCAGCAAGGGCTCAGGTGGCGGGAGTGAGACCCAGTACTTC.

The gene calls are TRBV18 and TRBJ1-5; 10 nucleotides agree with TRBD1. The CDR3 extends over 19 amino acids. With 0 bases clipped from V and 1 base from J, the junction kept 9 bases outside the gene matches. Germline CDR1 is KGHSH and CDR2 is LQKENI. This chain's CDR3 is CASSPPRETGGLSNQPQHF. The CDR3 DNA reads TGTGCCAGCTCACCACCGAGGGAGACAGGGGGCTTAAGCAATCAGCCCCAGCATTTT.

The chain joins TRBV28 to TRBJ2-7; 9 bases map to TRBD1. V gave up 6 bases and J gave up 4 bases; unmatched junction bases: 10. The CDR3 is 15 residues long. The germline V gene has CDR1 MDHEN and CDR2 SYDVKM. CDR3 bases: TGTGCCAGCAGCCAAATACAGGGGGCAGTTTACGAGCAGTACTTC. The encoded protein is CASSQIQGAVYEQYF.

The rearrangement links TRBV28 to TRBJ2-1; 9 bases agree with TRBD2. Germline V gene lookup returns CDR1 MDHEN and CDR2 SYDVKM. V shed 7 bases, J shed 3 bases, and the junction held 7 bases outside the gene matches. The CDR3 extends over 15 amino acids. The CDR3 protein is CASNPGTSHYNEQFF. The DNA for the CDR3 is TGTGCCAGCAACCCCGGGACTAGCCACTACAATGAGCAGTTCTTC.

The chain has TRBV19 and TRBJ2-3, with D perhaps TRBD2 (5 bases). This CDR3 spans 17 amino acids. CDR1 and CDR2 from the germline V gene are LNHDA and SQIVND (reference sequence). The V and J ends lost 3 bases and 2 bases respectively, with 18 bases between them. The CDR3 loop reads CASSMEAGSSPTDTQYF. In DNA, the CDR3 is TGTGCCAGTAGTATGGAGGCCGGTAGCAGCCCCACAGATACGCAGTATTTT.

The chain combines TRBV19 with TRBJ2-7; 7 positions match TRBD1. Losses at the gene ends were 5 bases for V and 7 bases for J; bases not matched to a gene: 5. Germline-derived CDR1 and CDR2 are LNHDA and SQIVND (reference sequence). The CDR3 length is 12 residues. CDR3 region: CASSFTGEEQYF. The CDR3, as DNA: TGTGCCAGTAGTTTTACAGGGGAAGAGCAGTACTTC.

This clone was seen once. The CDR3 DNA sequence: TGCGCCAGCAGTCCAAACCCACAGGGGTCGAACACTGAAGCTTTCTTT. Its protein is CASSPNPQGSNTEAFF. The chain uses TRBV10-1 and TRBJ1-1, with 7 positions matching TRBD1. The CDR3 spans 16 residues. J gave up 1 base and V 5 bases, and 10 bases lay outside the gene matches. Germline CDR1 reads WNHNN; CDR2 reads SYGVQD (reference sequence).

This clone was observed a handful of times. The V gene is TRBV10-3, the J gene TRBJ1-5; 7 bases align to TRBD1. This CDR3 is 14 amino acids long. Germline values: CDR1 ENHRY, CDR2 SYGVKD. The junction had 1 base not matched to a gene; V was cut back by 3 bases and J by 2 bases. The CDR3 DNA reads as TGTGCCATCAGTGATCAGGGGGGCAATCAGCCCCAGCATTTT. Translation: CAISDQGGNQPQHF.

As concerns this clone: Because it lacks the conserved phenylalanine or tryptophan at the end, this CDR3 is likely a read error. Because the CDR3's place on the DNA is in doubt, the DNA is left out and the CDR3 is given as listed by TCRdb. The V call is TRBV28, the J call TRBJ2-3; the table names TRBD2, a call not compared with the DNA. The CDR3 region is 13 residues in length, termini included. Germline lookup yields CDR1 MDHEN and CDR2 SYDVKM. The CDR3 reads CASSSVQSSGGTL.

J is TRBJ1-4 and V is TRBV3-1 (or the pseudogene TRBV3-2); 8 bases match TRBD1. Germline CDR1 reads LGHDT; CDR2 reads YNNKEL (reference sequence). After removal of 3 bases from V and 0 bases from J, the junction contained 9 bases not matched to a gene. The CDR3 has 18 residues. The CDR3 nucleotides are TGTGCCAGCAGCCAGACCAGGGGGCGCCTATCAACTAATGAAAAACTGTTTTTT. Its translation is CASSQTRGRLSTNEKLFF.

V is TRBV6-5 and J is TRBJ1-4, with 8 bases fitting TRBD1. J was trimmed by 4 bases and V by 0 bases; bases with no gene match: 4. Germline assignment: CDR1 MNHEY and CDR2 SVGAGI. This CDR3 is 16 amino acids long. CDR3 DNA sequence: TGTGCCAGCAGTTACTCGGGGACAGGCGTTAATGAAAAACTGTTTTTT. As protein: CASSYSGTGVNEKLFF.

This clone was detected once. The rearrangement joins TRBV18 to TRBJ2-7; 7 bases are shared with TRBD1. The CDR3 has 15 amino acids. Germline assignment: CDR1 KGHSH and CDR2 LQKENI. J lost 3 bases, V lost 2 bases, and 7 bases had no gene match. The CDR3 spells CASSPRQGDFYEQYF. CDR3 nucleotides: TGTGCCAGCTCACCAAGGCAGGGGGATTTCTACGAGCAGTACTTC.

The gene calls are TRBV29-1 and TRBJ2-3, with TRBD2 identical over 11 bases. The CDR3 has 17 residues. The V and J ends lost 6 bases and 5 bases, in that order; junction bases with no gene match: 16. The germline CDR1 and CDR2 sequences are SQVTM and ANQGSEA. In DNA, the CDR3 is TGCAGCGTCGGGAATCCTAGCGGGAGGCCGGCAGGAGATACGCAGTATTTT. The encoded protein is CSVGNPSGRPAGDTQYF.

The rearrangement joins TRBV27 to TRBJ2-2; TRBD2 matches at 10 bases. Unmatched junction bases numbered 3, after V lost 5 bases and J lost 3 bases. The germline V gene has CDR1 MNHEY and CDR2 SMNVEV (reference sequence). This CDR3 region has 15 residues. This chain's CDR3 is CASSLSGGDTGELFF. DNA for the CDR3: TGTGCCAGCAGTCTGAGCGGGGGGGACACCGGGGAGCTGTTTTTT.

This clone has a single count. This chain joins TRBV27 and TRBJ1-4; TRBD1 aligns across 8 bases. With 6 bases clipped from V and 6 bases from J, the junction kept 6 bases outside the gene matches. The CDR3 totals 14 residues. Germline values: CDR1 MNHEY, CDR2 SMNVEV (reference sequence). Written as DNA, the CDR3 is TGTGCCAGCAGACGGACAGGGCAGGATGAAAAACTGTTTTTT. Its translation: CASRRTGQDEKLFF.

The V gene is TRBV5-1, the J gene TRBJ1-1; D is undetermined. V lost 0 bases and J lost 3, with 9 bases in between. The CDR3 sequence is 14 residues long. Per the germline V gene, CDR1 is SGHRS and CDR2 is YFSETQ. The CDR3 reads CASSLAVNHTEAFF. In nucleotides, the CDR3 is TGCGCCAGCAGCTTGGCGGTAAATCACACTGAAGCTTTCTTT.

This clone was found a few times. This rearrangement joins TRBV19 to TRBJ2-1; D possibly corresponds to TRBD1 (7 bases). V lost 5 bases and J lost 5, with 22 bases in between. Germline V CDR1 and CDR2: LNHDA, SQIVND (reference sequence). CDR3 length: 17 residues. The CDR3 reads CASSWGRRGRGDNEQFF. CDR3 DNA sequence: TGTGCCAGTAGTTGGGGGAGGAGGGGGCGAGGGGACAATGAGCAGTTCTTC. The variable domain in full, with the rest retrieved from reference TRBV19 and TRBJ2-1, is DGGITQSPKYLFRKEGQNVTLSCEQNLNHDAMYWYRQDPGQGLRLIYYSQIVNDFQKGDIAEGYSVSREKKESFPLTVTSAQKNPTAFYLCASSWGRRGRGDNEQFFGPGTRLTVL.

V usage is TRBV10-3 and J usage is TRBJ1-6; D possibly corresponds to TRBD1 (5 bases). Trimming cost V 7 bases and J 10 bases, with 14 bases left between them. Germline V CDR1 and CDR2: ENHRY, SYGVKD. The CDR3 is made up of 13 amino acids. The CDR3 here is CAIMAGQNSPLHF. The CDR3 nucleotides are TGTGCCATCATGGCAGGGCAAAACTCACCCCTCCACTTT.

In DNA form, the CDR3 reads TGTGCCAGCAGCTTAACAGCTCTTACTAACTATGGCTACACCTTC. Translated: CASSLTALTNYGYTF. The V gene is TRBV7-9, the J gene TRBJ1-2, with unresolved D. This CDR3 has 15 residues. V was clipped by 2 bases and J by 0 bases, with 10 bases between them. CDR1 and CDR2 from the germline V gene are SEHNR and FQNEAQ (reference sequence).

The chain combines TRBV29-1 with TRBJ1-2, with 8 bases aligning to TRBD1. Germline lookup yields CDR1 SQVTM and CDR2 ANQGSEA. Trimming at V came to 1 base and at J to 0 bases, leaving 22 bases not matched to a gene. The CDR3 has 21 residues. The CDR3 protein is CSVEGPGGFRDREDANYGYTF. The CDR3, as DNA: TGCAGCGTTGAAGGGCCAGGGGGCTTCAGGGACAGAGAGGACGCTAACTATGGCTACACCTTC.

The rearrangement uses TRBV28 and TRBJ2-6, with D perhaps matching TRBD1 (7 bases). The V end was cut by 8 bases, the J end by 1 base, with 12 bases between. The germline gives CDR1 MDHEN, CDR2 SYDVKM. The CDR3 runs to 15 residues. DNA of the CDR3: TGTGCCAGCCGGGACAGCGGGTCTGGGGCCAACGTCCTGACTTTC. This codes for CASRDSGSGANVLTF. Supplemented by reference TRBV28 and TRBJ2-6, the full variable domain reads DVKVTQSSRYLVKRTGEKVFLECVQDMDHENMFWYRQDPGLGLRLIYFSYDVKMKEKGDIPEGYSVSREKKERFSLILESASTNQTSMYLCASRDSGSGANVLTFGAGSRLTVL.

The CDR3 nucleotides read TGCGCCAGCAGCGGCCAGGGGGGCTTCTATGGCTACACCTTC. It yields the protein CASSGQGGFYGYTF. The genes are TRBV5-1 and TRBJ1-2; 7 bases agree with TRBD1. With 4 bases clipped from V and 4 bases from J, the junction kept 7 bases outside the gene matches. The CDR3 runs 14 residues. Per the germline V gene, CDR1 is SGHRS and CDR2 is YFSETQ.

The V call is TRBV14, the J call TRBJ2-2; D is perhaps TRBD1 (5 bases). V lost 0 bases and J 3 bases, leaving 8 bases between the germline ends. The V gene's germline CDR1 is SGHDN and CDR2 FVKESK. The CDR3 runs 15 residues. CDR3 in DNA: TGTGCCAGCAGCCAAGAGGGCAGGGACACCGGGGAGCTGTTTTTT. The encoded protein is CASSQEGRDTGELFF.

The chain joins TRBV6-5 to TRBJ1-2; TRBD1 is a possible D gene (6 bases). The CDR3 covers 13 residues. Germline V CDR1 and CDR2: MNHEY, SVGAGI. The germline V and J ends were trimmed by 4 bases and 6 bases, with 12 bases remaining between them. The CDR3 coding sequence is TGTGCCAGCAGTTCACAGGGTGCTCATGGCTACACCTTC. Its translation: CASSSQGAHGYTF.

CDR3 residues: CASSLAGGNTEAFF. The CDR3 region has the DNA TGTGCCAGCAGTTTGGCAGGGGGCAACACTGAAGCTTTCTTT. V gene TRBV28 combines with J gene TRBJ1-1; 8 nucleotides align to TRBD1. Germline V gives CDR1 MDHEN, CDR2 SYDVKM. V dropped 3 bases and J dropped 2; count of bases not matched to a gene: 2. The CDR3 spans 14 residues.